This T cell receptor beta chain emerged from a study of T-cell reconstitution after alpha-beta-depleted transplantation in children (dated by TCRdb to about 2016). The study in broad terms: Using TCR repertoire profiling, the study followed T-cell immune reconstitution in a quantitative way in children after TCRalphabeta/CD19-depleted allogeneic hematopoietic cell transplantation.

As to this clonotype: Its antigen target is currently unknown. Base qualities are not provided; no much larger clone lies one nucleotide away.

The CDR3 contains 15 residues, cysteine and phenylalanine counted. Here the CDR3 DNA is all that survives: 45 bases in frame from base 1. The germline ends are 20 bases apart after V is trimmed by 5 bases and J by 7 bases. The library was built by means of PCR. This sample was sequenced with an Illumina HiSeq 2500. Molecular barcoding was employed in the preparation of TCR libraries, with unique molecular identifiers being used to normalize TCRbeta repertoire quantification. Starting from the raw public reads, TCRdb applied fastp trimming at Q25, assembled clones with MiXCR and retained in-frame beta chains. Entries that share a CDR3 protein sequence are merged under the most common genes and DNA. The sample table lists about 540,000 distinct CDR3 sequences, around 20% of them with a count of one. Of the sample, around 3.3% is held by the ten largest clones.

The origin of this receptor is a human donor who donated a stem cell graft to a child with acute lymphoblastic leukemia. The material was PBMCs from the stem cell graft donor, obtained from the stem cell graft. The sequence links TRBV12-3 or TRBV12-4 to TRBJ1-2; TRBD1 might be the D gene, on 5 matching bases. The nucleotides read TGTGCCAGCAGTCGCTCGACAGCGTCCTTGGGTGGCTACACCTTC. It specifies CASSRSTASLGGYTF.